This TCR beta chain comes out of a study of blood T cells in healthy people across ages. Sample-barcoded 5' priming and a J-beta primer mix drove a second PCR of roughly 6 to 12 cycles. A single record per CDR3 protein comes from TCRdb applying MiXCR to the 5' RACE reads. Here the sample spans around 620,000 distinct CDR3 sequences, roughly a quarter being singletons. Study outcomes and limitations: Naive T cell percentage showed a strong correlation with TCR beta diversity. Any changes in expanded clonotypes were possibly confounded, as donor CMV status remained unknown.

In each sample, at least 7 million PBMCs were isolated. Germline V gene data show CDR1 as SQVTM and CDR2 as ANQGSEA. There are 13 residues in the CDR3. V was clipped by 7 bases and J by 7 bases; unmatched bases: 8. As concerns this clonotype: Its antigen remains unidentified.

The source material was blood. The chain recombines TRBV29-1 with TRBJ2-5; 11 bases are a match to TRBD2. The TCR sequence derives from a woman between 65 and 79 years old in good health. CDR3 residues: CSGKLAGAWTQYF. The CDR3 nucleotides are TGCAGCGGAAAACTAGCGGGGGCTTGGACCCAGTACTTC. Full variable domain (remainder filled in from reference TRBV29-1 and TRBJ2-5): SAVISQKPSRDICQRGTSLTIQCQVDSQVTMMFWYRQQPGQSLTLIATANQGSEATYESGFVIDKFPISRPNLTFSTLTVSNMSPEDSSIYLCSGKLAGAWTQYFGPGTRLLVL.